One and the same sample provided the 4 T cell receptor beta chains below, sequenced in a study of blood T cell repertoires in COVID-19 (dated by TCRdb to about 2020). Library prep was done by the immunoSEQ multiplex PCR assay. The table comes from immuneACCESS by way of TCRdb, which keeps in-frame sequences with V and J called. Part of the clones is missing from these tables; in studies checked, under half for an unresolved V gene and the rest for unknown reasons. The table for this sample lists about 140,000 clones; more than 80% of them were counted only once. The ten biggest clones cover 9.5% to 11% of the sample. The sequencing input was peripheral blood. Receptors originate from a woman aged 80 or older with acute or convalescent COVID-19.

V usage is TRBV5-4 and J usage is TRBJ2-5; maybe TRBD1 (5 bases). V was cut by 3 bases and J by 2 bases, with 17 bases left in between. This CDR3 comprises 16 residues. Per the germline V gene, CDR1 is SGHNT and CDR2 is YYREEE (reference sequence). CDR3 nucleotides: TGTGCCAGCAGCTCTTATCAGGGAAGCCTACAAGAGACCCAGTACTTC. Its translation: CASSSYQGSLQETQYF.

The chain recombines TRBV7-2 with TRBJ2-5, with D tentatively TRBD1 (5 bases). This CDR3 spans 14 amino acids. Trimming took 0 bases from V and 2 from J, leaving 7 bases between them. CDR1 SGHTA and CDR2 FQGNSA come from the germline V gene. The chain's CDR3 is CASSLARAQETQYF. DNA of the CDR3: TGTGCCAGCAGCTTAGCCAGGGCGCAAGAGACCCAGTACTTC.

The rearrangement uses TRBV27 and TRBJ2-1; 8 positions match TRBD1. CDR1 and CDR2 (germline): MNHEY, SMNVEV (reference sequence). This CDR3 spans 16 amino acids. Trimming cost V 3 bases and J 7 bases; bases outside gene matches: 11. The CDR3 here is CASSFLRTGNRNEQFF. CDR3 nucleotides: TGTGCCAGCAGTTTTTTAAGGACAGGGAATAGAAATGAGCAGTTCTTC.

The rearrangement uses TRBV19 and TRBJ1-6; 9 bases are a match to TRBD1. Germline CDR1 is LNHDA and CDR2 is SQIVND (reference sequence). The CDR3 runs 15 residues. J lost 7 bases, V lost 5 bases, and 6 bases had no gene match. The CDR3 reads CASSPGTGMNSPLHF. CDR3 in DNA: TGTGCCAGTAGTCCGGGGACAGGGATGAATTCACCCCTCCACTTT.